The 16 T cell receptor beta chains below were found in one sample sequenced in a study of T cells expressing NK-cell markers (dated by TCRdb to between 2020 and 2021). Library creation used 5' RACE. This sample was sequenced with an Illumina HiSeq 2000. The reads went through TCRdb reprocessing, and each CDR3 protein sequence gets one entry with no DNA. The sample table includes 400,000 to 550,000 distinct CDR3 sequences. The ten top clones hold more than 7% of the sample. The material sequenced was blood T cells: a sorted CD56 or NKG2C T cell subset, CD4+ or CD8+ T cells, or bulk PBMC T cells (not recorded which). The origin of the receptors is a woman between 18 and 70 years old in good health.

The chain uses TRBV19 and TRBJ2-1; TCRdb outputs TRBD2, but without DNA this stays unchecked. This CDR3 has 16 amino acids. CDR1 LNHDA and CDR2 SQIVND come from the germline V gene (reference sequence). This CDR3 reads CASSMTPREKGNEQFF.

The chain uses TRBV12-3 or TRBV12-4 and TRBJ2-3; the D call from TCRdb, TRBD1, cannot be confirmed without DNA. This CDR3 is 14 amino acids long. CDR3 loop: CASSLSRRTDTQYF.

This chain connects TRBV15 to TRBJ2-1; TCRdb lists TRBD2, though no DNA is available to test this call. CDR3 length: 15 residues. Per germline, CDR1 LNHNV and CDR2 YYDKDF (reference sequence). The chain's CDR3 is CATSRKTSGPGVQFF. Full variable domain (missing parts from reference TRBV15 and TRBJ2-1): DAMVIQNPRYQVTQFGKPVTLSCSQTLNHNVMYWYQQKSSQAPKLLFHYYDKDFNNEADTPDNFQSRRPNTSFCFLDIRSPGLGDTAMYLCATSRKTSGPGVQFFGPGTRLTVL.

V gene TRBV20-1 combines with J gene TRBJ2-3; TCRdb names TRBD1, which stays unverified in the absence of DNA. This CDR3 comprises 15 residues. Germline CDR1 and CDR2: DFQATT and SNEGSKA (reference sequence). The CDR3 protein is CSARDSVGGWDTQYF.

The chain employs TRBV5-1 and TRBJ2-1; the TCRdb call, TRBD2, lacks DNA for checking. The CDR3 totals 12 residues. Germline V gives CDR1 SGHRS, CDR2 YFSETQ. The CDR3 loop is CASPRCWEAQFF.

The chain is built from TRBV11-2 and TRBJ2-3; TCRdb's D call, TRBD2, is unchecked because there is no DNA. This CDR3 is 16 amino acids long. CDR1 and CDR2 from the germline V gene are SGHAT and FQNNGV. The CDR3 spells CASSQRGAQITDTQYF. The full variable domain, completed using reference TRBV11-2 and TRBJ2-3, is EAGVAQSPRYKIIEKRQSVAFWCNPISGHATLYWYQQILGQGPKLLIQFQNNGVVDDSQLPKDRFSAERLKGVDSTLKIQPAKLEDSAVYLCASSQRGAQITDTQYFGPGTRLTVL.

This clonotype is labeled medium-sized based on frequency. This chain uses TRBV7-9 with TRBJ2-1; there is no DNA to check the TCRdb D call of TRBD1. Germline V gene data show CDR1 as SEHNR and CDR2 as FQNEAQ (reference sequence). There are 14 residues in the CDR3. This CDR3 reads CASSLVQGTNEQFF. The variable domain in full, completed from reference TRBV7-9 and TRBJ2-1, reads DTGVSQNPRHKITKRGQNVTFRCDPISEHNRLYWYRQTLGQGPEFLTYFQNEAQLEKSRLLSDRFSAERPKGSFSTLEIQRTEQGDSAMYLCASSLVQGTNEQFFGPGTRLTVL.

CDR3 sequence: CASRYRDSGANVLTF. The rearrangement links TRBV12-3 or TRBV12-4 to TRBJ2-6; TCRdb selects TRBD1, and the lack of DNA leaves this call unchecked. This CDR3 contains 15 residues.

J is TRBJ2-7 and V is TRBV12-3 or TRBV12-4; TCRdb selects TRBD2, and the lack of DNA leaves this call unchecked. The CDR3 contains 13 residues. This CDR3 reads CASRREARNEQYF.

The chain uses TRBV12-3 or TRBV12-4 and TRBJ1-2; TCRdb calls TRBD1, which cannot be checked without DNA. This CDR3 is 14 amino acids long. The CDR3 here is CASSLDRGWYGYTF.

The gene calls are TRBV6-5 and TRBJ2-7; the D gene TCRdb calls, TRBD2, cannot be checked with no DNA. The CDR3 has 17 residues. Per germline, CDR1 MNHEY and CDR2 SVGAGI. CDR3: CASSYSRTSGRAYEQYF.

The chain couples TRBV11-2 to TRBJ2-2. Germline CDR1 and CDR2: SGHAT and FQNNGV. CDR3 length equals 11 residues. The CDR3 region is CASSFLGELFF.

V is TRBV7-2 and J is TRBJ2-2. This CDR3 spans 15 amino acids. Looked up from germline, CDR1 is SGHTA and CDR2 is FQGNSA. CDR3 region: CASSLVGRLGGELFF.

The genes are TRBV6-2 or TRBV6-3 and TRBJ2-2; TCRdb calls TRBD2, which cannot be checked without DNA. The germline V gene encodes CDR1 MNHEY and CDR2 SVGEGT. The length of the CDR3 is 15 residues. The CDR3 loop is CASSTAGGETGELFF.

The chain couples TRBV5-5 to TRBJ2-3; the D call of TRBD1 rests on TCRdb alone, since no DNA is present to check it. Germline V lookup: CDR1 SGHKS, CDR2 YYEKEE (reference sequence). This CDR3 has 16 residues. The CDR3 sequence is CASSLGQGELIDTQYF.

The chain recombines TRBV7-9 with TRBJ2-7. CDR3 length equals 14 residues. Germline V lookup: CDR1 SEHNR, CDR2 FQNEAQ (reference sequence). The CDR3 protein is CASSRLASAYEQYF.